Presented here are 6 T cell receptor beta chains from one specimen sequenced in a study of blood T cell repertoires in COVID-19. Measured with immunoSEQ multiplex PCR; TCRdb has only the in-frame clones, and not every one. The sample records more than 200,000 clones, about four fifths being singletons. Sequencing used peripheral blood. The receptors originated from a woman in her forties with active or convalescent COVID-19.

This clone was recorded only once. The chain carries TRBV6-6 and TRBJ2-7, with TRBD1 as a possible D gene (6 bases). Germline CDR1 MNHNY, CDR2 SVGAGI (reference sequence). The V gene lost 2 bases and the J gene lost 1 base, with 12 bases spanning the gap. This CDR3 has 15 amino acids. CDR3 in amino acids: CASSYGTGPSYEQYF. CDR3 bases: TGTGCCAGCAGTTACGGAACAGGGCCTTCCTACGAGCAGTACTTC.

The chain employs TRBV2 and TRBJ1-5, with TRBD1 identical over 7 bases. Trimming cost V 7 bases and J 3 bases; bases outside gene matches: 6. The CDR3 sequence is 14 residues long. Germline values: CDR1 SNHLY, CDR2 FYNNEI. The CDR3 DNA follows: TGTGCCAGCACCGGGACAGTGAACAATCAGCCCCAGCATTTT. Translating it yields CASTGTVNNQPQHF.

This clone is medium-sized within its sample. The chain couples TRBV9 to TRBJ2-1, with 7 bases lining up with TRBD1. Per germline, CDR1 SGDLS and CDR2 YYNGEE. V shed 4 bases and J 4 bases; nucleotides not matched to a gene: 8. This CDR3 comprises 15 residues. This chain's CDR3 is CASSSRDSAYNEQFF. The CDR3 bases are TGTGCCAGCAGCAGCCGGGACAGCGCTTACAATGAGCAGTTCTTC.

The V call is TRBV30, the J call TRBJ1-3; 7 nucleotides agree with TRBD1. Germline V lookup: CDR1 GTSNPN, CDR2 SVGIG (reference sequence). V shed 0 bases, J shed 10 bases, and the junction held 12 bases outside the gene matches. There are 15 residues in the CDR3. The CDR3: CAWSVGRGQGLTIYF. The CDR3 DNA reads TGTGCCTGGAGTGTAGGAAGGGGGCAAGGGTTAACCATATATTTT.

This chain joins TRBV29-1 and TRBJ2-1; 7 positions match TRBD2. CDR1 and CDR2 (germline): SQVTM, ANQGSEA. The CDR3 consists of 17 residues. V was pared by 2 bases and J by 0 bases, with 10 bases of the junction left unmatched. The CDR3 sequence is CSVEPAGVVFSYNEQFF. The CDR3 bases are TGCAGCGTTGAACCCGCGGGGGTAGTTTTCTCCTACAATGAGCAGTTCTTC.

The J gene is TRBJ2-2, the V gene TRBV4-3; 10 bases are a match to TRBD1. This CDR3 has 18 amino acids. Trimming took 0 bases from V and 4 from J; bases not matched to a gene: 8. Germline-derived CDR1 and CDR2 are LGHNA and YSLEER. DNA for the CDR3: TGCGCCAGCAGCCAAGATAGTTACGGACAGGGGGTCACCGGGGAGCTGTTTTTT. Protein product: CASSQDSYGQGVTGELFF.